A selection of T cell receptor beta chains follows, all from one sample in a study of blood T cell repertoires in COVID-19. Sequencing used immunoSEQ multiplex PCR; TCRdb keeps in-frame clones, though not all of them. In the table there are about 110,000 clones, less than 75% of which are singletons. Input material: peripheral blood. The receptors here all came from a woman aged 55-75 years with acute or convalescent COVID-19. Each CDR3 is given with its conserved first and last residue. The D gene is left open where the match is weak. Size is stated for part of the rows, as once, few or many counts, or as a class when the clone is expanded.

>TRBV19|.|TRBJ2-6|.
CASSRTNSGANVLTF
TGTGCCAGTAGCCGGACTAACTCTGGGGCCAACGTCCTGACTTTC
>TRBV7-6|.|TRBJ1-1|.
CASSLGDRLRNTEAFF
TGTGCCAGCAGCTTAGGAGACAGGTTACGGAACACTGAAGCTTTCTTT
>TRBV5-1|.|TRBJ1-4|.
CASSFDRSNEKLFF
TGCGCCAGCAGCTTCGACAGGAGTAATGAAAAACTGTTTTTT
>TRBV29-1|.|TRBJ2-1|.
CSVVLRNVEGPSIGNEQFF
TGCAGCGTTGTATTGCGGAATGTGGAGGGCCCTTCAATAGGGAATGAGCAGTTCTTC
>TRBV7-3|.|TRBJ1-6|.
CASSLTGGAYNSPLHF
TGTGCCAGCAGCTTAACAGGGGGTGCCTATAATTCACCCCTCCACTTT
>TRBV4-3|.|TRBJ1-3|.
CASSPEVGNTIYF
TGCGCCAGCAGCCCTGAGGTTGGAAACACCATATATTTT
>TRBV24-1|few|TRBJ1-2|.
CATSDLGTYYGYTF
TGTGCCACCAGTGATTTGGGGACTTACTATGGCTACACCTTC
>TRBV19|few|TRBJ2-7|TRBD1
CASSKADRGAEQYF
TGTGCCAGTAGTAAGGCGGACAGGGGGGCCGAGCAGTACTTC
>TRBV7-9|.|TRBJ2-5|.
CASTGAWQGDAQETQYF
TGTGCCAGCACGGGCGCCTGGCAAGGGGATGCACAAGAGACCCAGTACTTC
>TRBV5-1|.|TRBJ1-4|.
CASSSGSLATNEKLFF
TGCGCCAGCAGCTCGGGTTCCCTAGCAACTAATGAAAAACTGTTTTTT
>TRBV3-1/TRBV3-2|.|TRBJ1-2|.
CASSQGSGDYGYTF
TGTGCCAGCAGCCAAGGTTCAGGGGATTATGGCTACACCTTC
>TRBV6-5|.|TRBJ2-2|.
CASQPAAGELFF
TGTGCCAGCCAGCCCGCGGCCGGGGAGCTGTTTTTT
>TRBV9|.|TRBJ2-2|TRBD1
CASSPHHGTETGELFF
TGTGCCAGCAGCCCGCACCACGGGACAGAAACCGGGGAGCTGTTTTTT
>TRBV5-5|once|TRBJ1-1|.
CASSFAANRNTEAFF
TGTGCCAGCAGCTTCGCGGCAAATCGGAACACTGAAGCTTTCTTT
>TRBV7-8|.|TRBJ1-2|.
CASSHGQLYGYTF
TGTGCCAGCAGCCATGGACAGCTCTATGGCTACACCTTC
>TRBV11-2|.|TRBJ1-4|.
CASSLGIQPTNEKLFF
TGTGCCAGCAGCTTAGGAATACAGCCAACTAATGAAAAACTGTTTTTT
>TRBV7-2|.|TRBJ2-2|TRBD2
CASSPSGKGGELFF
TGTGCCAGCAGCCCTAGCGGGAAGGGCGGGGAGCTGTTTTTT
>TRBV19|.|TRBJ2-1|TRBD2
CASSIGGGSLGPDNEQFF
TGTGCCAGTAGTATTGGGGGGGGGAGCCTAGGGCCCGACAATGAGCAGTTCTTC
>TRBV25-1|.|TRBJ1-2|.
CASRGGGFYGYTF
TGTGCCAGCAGGGGGGGAGGGTTCTATGGCTACACCTTC
>TRBV27|few|TRBJ1-2|.
CASSLKPGNNYGYTF
TGTGCCAGCAGTTTAAAACCAGGGAATAACTATGGCTACACCTTC
>TRBV7-3|.|TRBJ2-5|.
CASRRQKGGWETQYF
TGTGCCAGCAGACGACAGAAAGGGGGTTGGGAGACCCAGTACTTC
>TRBV7-3|.|TRBJ1-1|.
CASSFPGNTEAFF
TGTGCCAGCAGCTTTCCGGGAAACACTGAAGCTTTCTTT
>TRBV19|few|TRBJ1-2|.
CASSKAGRIYTF
TGTGCCAGTAGTAAGGCAGGCCGGATCTACACCTTC
>TRBV27|once|TRBJ2-1|TRBD1
CASGGQNSYNEQFF
TGTGCCAGCGGGGGACAGAACTCCTACAATGAGCAGTTCTTC
>TRBV30|few|TRBJ1-3|.
CAWSYGTSGAGNTIYF
TGTGCCTGGAGTTATGGGACATCTGGAGCTGGAAACACCATATATTTT
>TRBV5-1|few|TRBJ2-2|TRBD1
CAGRGGVTGELFF
TGCGCCGGAAGAGGGGGCGTCACCGGGGAGCTGTTTTTT
>TRBV19|once|TRBJ1-5|TRBD1
CASSIDPDRGGYQPQHF
TGTGCCAGTAGTATAGATCCCGACAGGGGAGGTTATCAGCCCCAGCATTTT
>TRBV2|few|TRBJ2-7|TRBD1
CASSERGDRLAYEQYF
TGTGCCAGCAGTGAAAGGGGGGACAGGCTAGCCTACGAGCAGTACTTC
>TRBV7-3|.|TRBJ1-6|.
CASSLGGGLEPLHF
TGTGCCAGCAGCCTAGGCGGGGGGCTGGAACCCCTCCACTTT
>TRBV7-9|few|TRBJ2-7|.
CASSFSGTKYEQYF
TGTGCCAGCAGCTTTTCCGGGACAAAATACGAGCAGTACTTC
>TRBV5-1|.|TRBJ1-3|.
CASSTSGASGNTIYF
TGCGCCAGCAGCACTTCAGGGGCTTCTGGAAACACCATATATTTT
>TRBV3-1/TRBV3-2|.|TRBJ1-6|TRBD1
CASSLQGNYYNSPLHF
TGTGCCAGCAGCCTACAGGGGAACTACTATAATTCACCCCTCCACTTT